This TCR beta chain originates from a study of blood T cell repertoires in COVID-19. Study summary: Acute-phase and convalescent COVID-19 samples originated in the United States, Italy and Spain. Nucleic acid was either cDNA or gDNA, and it came from T cells, B-cell-depleted T cells, or PBMCs.

Enrolled through a virtual design, the participants were between 18 and 89 years of age and came from 24 US areas. Original processing methods: By means of reference gene primer amplification, nucleated cell counts were estimated. Profiled with immunoSEQ multiplex PCR; TCRdb holds only in-frame clones, not every one. That table supplies the V and J calls and clone size; D and trimming were determined from the DNA. The sample contains a few hundred thousand clones, 88% of which appear only once. This TCR was sampled from a woman in her 50s with acute COVID-19. Sequencing used PBMCs or T cells enriched from blood (not recorded which).

In nucleotides, the CDR3 is TGTGCCAGCAGTGACCGGGACAGGGATAAAGCTTTCTTT. Translation: CASSDRDRDKAFF. The gene calls are TRBV6-1 and TRBJ1-1; 9 bases fit TRBD1. This CDR3 region has 13 residues. From germline, CDR1 is MNHNS and CDR2 SASEGT. The J segment lost 9 bases and the V segment lost 3 bases, leaving 5 bases of the junction unmatched.